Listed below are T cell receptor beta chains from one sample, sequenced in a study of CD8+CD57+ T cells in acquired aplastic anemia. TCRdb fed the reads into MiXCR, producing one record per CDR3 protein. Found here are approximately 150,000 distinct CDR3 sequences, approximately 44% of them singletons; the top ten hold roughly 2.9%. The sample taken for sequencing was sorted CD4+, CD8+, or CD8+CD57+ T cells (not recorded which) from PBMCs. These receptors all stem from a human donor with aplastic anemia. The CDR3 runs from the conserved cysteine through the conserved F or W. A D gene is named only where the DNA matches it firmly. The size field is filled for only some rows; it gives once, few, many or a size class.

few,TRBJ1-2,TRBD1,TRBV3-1,TGTGCCAGCAGCCAAGGGGGGTCAGGGGGCGATGGCTACACCTTC,CASSQGGSGGDGYTF
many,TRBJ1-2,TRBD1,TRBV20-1,TGCAGTGCTAGAGGCGAGGGGGCAGGTGGCTACACCTTC,CSARGEGAGGYTF
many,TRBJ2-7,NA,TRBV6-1,TGTGCCAGCGCCCTAGGGACGGATTACTACGAGCAGTACTTC,CASALGTDYYEQYF
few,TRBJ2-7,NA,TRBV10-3,TGTGCCATCAGTCAACAGGGCTACGAGCAGTACTTC,CAISQQGYEQYF
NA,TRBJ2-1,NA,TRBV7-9,TGTGCCAGCAGCCAGGGTGGTGAGCAGTTCTTC,CASSQGGEQFF
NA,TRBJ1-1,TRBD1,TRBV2,TGTGCCAGCAGTGGCCCAGGGGGCGGGGGGACTGAAGCTTTCTTT,CASSGPGGGGTEAFF
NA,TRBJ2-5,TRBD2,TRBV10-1,TGCGCCAGCAGAGGGACTATCCAAGAGACCCAGTACTTC,CASRGTIQETQYF
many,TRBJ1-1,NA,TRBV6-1,TGTGCCAGCATGAAAGTAAGAACTGAAGCTTTCTTT,CASMKVRTEAFF
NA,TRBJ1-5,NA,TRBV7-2,TGTGCCAGCAGCTTAGACTTTGACAATCAGCCCCAGCATTTT,CASSLDFDNQPQHF
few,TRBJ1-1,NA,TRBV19,TGTGCCAGTTTTTCGGGATACACTGAAGCTTTCTTT,CASFSGYTEAFF
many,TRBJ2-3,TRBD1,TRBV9,TGTGCCAGCAGCGTAGGTTTAGACAGGGTCACAGATACGCAGTATTTT,CASSVGLDRVTDTQYF
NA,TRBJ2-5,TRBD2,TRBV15,TGTGCCACCAGCAGCTTGAACGGGGGGAGAGAGACCCAGTACTTC,CATSSLNGGRETQYF
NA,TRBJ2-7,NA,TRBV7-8,TGTGCCAGCGGCACCCAGGGGTACGAGCAGTACTTC,CASGTQGYEQYF
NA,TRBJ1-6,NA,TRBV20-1,TGCAGCCCTGAACCGGGACTCAATAATCCACCCCTCCACTTT,CSPEPGLNNPPLHF
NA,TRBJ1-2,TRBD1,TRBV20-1,TGCAGTGCTAGAGTATCACAGGGGGCAGGTGGCTACACCTTC,CSARVSQGAGGYTF
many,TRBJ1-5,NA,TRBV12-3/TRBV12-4,TGTGCCAGCAGTTTAGACGGGATCAGCAATCAGCCCCAGCATTTT,CASSLDGISNQPQHF
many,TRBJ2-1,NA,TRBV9,TGTGCCAGCAGCGGCGGGACAGCTTACAATGAGCAGTTCTTC,CASSGGTAYNEQFF
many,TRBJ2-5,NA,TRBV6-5,TGTGCCAGCAGTTACGGCCTGAAAGAGACCCAGTACTTC,CASSYGLKETQYF
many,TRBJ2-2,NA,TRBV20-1,TGCAGTTCAAGTCTGGGCACCGGGGAGCTGTTTTTT,CSSSLGTGELFF
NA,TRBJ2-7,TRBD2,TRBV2,TGTGCCAGCACCCCAAGCGGGGAGCCCTACGAGCAGTACTTC,CASTPSGEPYEQYF
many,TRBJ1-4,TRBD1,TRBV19,TGTGCCAGTAGTGCGCCGGGGACAGGGGGCGGTGAAAAACTGTTTTTT,CASSAPGTGGGEKLFF
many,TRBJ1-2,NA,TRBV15,TGTGCCACCAGCACTGGAGGGGAGGGTTACGGCTACACCTTC,CATSTGGEGYGYTF
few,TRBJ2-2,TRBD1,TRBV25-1,TGTGCCAGCGCCACAAGTGGACAGGGTTGGACCGGGGAGCTGTTTTTT,CASATSGQGWTGELFF
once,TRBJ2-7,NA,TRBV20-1,TGCAGTGTTAGGGACGGGGAACACTACGAGCAGTACTTC,CSVRDGEHYEQYF
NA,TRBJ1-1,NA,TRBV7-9,TGTGCCAGCAGCTCCGGACTGAACACTGAAGCTTTCTTT,CASSSGLNTEAFF
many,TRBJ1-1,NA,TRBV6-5,TGTGCCAGCAGTTATAATGGGGGGAACACTGAAGCTTTCTTT,CASSYNGGNTEAFF
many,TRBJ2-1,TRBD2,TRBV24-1,TGTGCCACCAGTGATTTGAGGGCTAGCGGTTACAATGAGCAGTTCTTC,CATSDLRASGYNEQFF
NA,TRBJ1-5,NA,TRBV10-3,TGTGCCATCAGTGAGTCAGGACAGCCCCAGCATTTT,CAISESGQPQHF
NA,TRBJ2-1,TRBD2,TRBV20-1,TGCAGTCCCACTTTAGCGGGGAGCTCCTACAATGAGCAGTTCTTC,CSPTLAGSSYNEQFF
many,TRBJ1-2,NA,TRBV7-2,TGTGCCAGCAGCGCCTTGGGGGGAAGCTATGGCTACACCTTC,CASSALGGSYGYTF
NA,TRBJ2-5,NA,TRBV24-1,TGTGCCACCAGTGATGATGGACGGGAGACCCAGTACTTC,CATSDDGRETQYF
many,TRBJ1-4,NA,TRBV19,TGTGCCAGTAGCAGGGTGTGGGGGAGTGAAAAACTGTTTTTT,CASSRVWGSEKLFF
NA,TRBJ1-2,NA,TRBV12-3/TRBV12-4,TGTGCCAGCAGTAACTGGGGCCGCTACACCTTC,CASSNWGRYTF
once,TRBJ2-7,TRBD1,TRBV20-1,TGCAGTGCTGAACCGGGACAGGGGGGCTACGAGCAGTACTTC,CSAEPGQGGYEQYF
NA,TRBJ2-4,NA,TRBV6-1,TGTGCCAGCAGTCTATCCACAGGGACGATAGCCAAAACCATTCAGTACTTC,CASSLSTGTIAKTIQYF
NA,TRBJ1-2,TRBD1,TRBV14,TGTGCCAGCAGCCAGACAGGGGAAGGACGCTATGGCTACACCTTC,CASSQTGEGRYGYTF
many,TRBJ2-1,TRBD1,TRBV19,TGTGCCAGTAGTATAGAGGGACAGGGATACAATGAGCAGTTCTTC,CASSIEGQGYNEQFF
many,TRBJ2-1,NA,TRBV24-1,TGTGCCACCAGTCCTAGAGGGGCCCTAAATGAGCAGTTCTTC,CATSPRGALNEQFF
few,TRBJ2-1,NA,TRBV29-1,TGCAGCTCGAACAGGGCCCATGAGCAGTTCTTC,CSSNRAHEQFF
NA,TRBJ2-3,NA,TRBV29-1,TGCAGCGTTGTCGGTCAGGGGGGGCAGTATTTT,CSVVGQGGQYF
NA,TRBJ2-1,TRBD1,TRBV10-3,TGTGCCATCAGTACAGGACAGGGGAATCCGTTCTTC,CAISTGQGNPFF
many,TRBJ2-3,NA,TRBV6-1,TGTGCCAGCAACACTGGTCCCGGTTCGGGCACAGATACGCAGTATTTT,CASNTGPGSGTDTQYF
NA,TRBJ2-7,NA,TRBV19,TGTGCCAGCCAACAGGGATCAGGAAACGAGCAGTACTTC,CASQQGSGNEQYF
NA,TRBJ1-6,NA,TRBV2,TGTGCCAGCAGGGGCGATAATTCACCCCTCCACTTT,CASRGDNSPLHF
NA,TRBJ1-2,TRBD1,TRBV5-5,TGTGCCAGCAGCTTACAGGGGATCAACTATGGCTACACCTTC,CASSLQGINYGYTF
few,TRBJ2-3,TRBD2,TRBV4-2,TGTGCCAGCAGCACCAGCGGGGGGATCACAGATACGCAGTATTTT,CASSTSGGITDTQYF
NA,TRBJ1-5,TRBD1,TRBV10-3,TGTGCCAGCAGCAGGGGGTACAATCAGCCCCAGCATTTT,CASSRGYNQPQHF
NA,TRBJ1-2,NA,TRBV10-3,TGTGCCATCCACGGACAGCATGGCTACACCTTC,CAIHGQHGYTF
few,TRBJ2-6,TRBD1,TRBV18,TGTGCCAGCTCATCGGACAGGCCTGGGGCCAACGTCCTGACTTTC,CASSSDRPGANVLTF
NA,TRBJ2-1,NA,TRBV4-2,TGTGCCAGCAGCCAAGTAGAGGGAGGGGGGGCAGATGAGCAGTTCTTC,CASSQVEGGGADEQFF
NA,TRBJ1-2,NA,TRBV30,TGTGCCTGGAGTCGTAACAGGGAATCTGATGGCTACACCTTC,CAWSRNRESDGYTF
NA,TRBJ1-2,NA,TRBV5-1,TGCGCCAGCAGCTTTGGGGACGGGAGGGACTATGGCTACACCTTC,CASSFGDGRDYGYTF
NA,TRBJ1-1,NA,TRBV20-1,TGCAGTGCTAGTGAAGCTTTCTTT,CSASEAFF
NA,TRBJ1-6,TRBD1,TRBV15,TGTGCCACCAGCCTGGAAGGGGGCGTACGGCCCCTCCACTTT,CATSLEGGVRPLHF
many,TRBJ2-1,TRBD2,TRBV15,TGTGCCACCACGACTAGCGGGAATGAGCAGTTCTTC,CATTTSGNEQFF
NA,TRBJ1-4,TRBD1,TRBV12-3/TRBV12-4,TGTGCCAGCAGTCCGGGACAGGGAAGAGAAAAACTGTTTTTT,CASSPGQGREKLFF
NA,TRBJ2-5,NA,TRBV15,TGTGCCACCAGCAGAGATATGGGGAGTTCGCTCGAGACCCAGTACTTC,CATSRDMGSSLETQYF
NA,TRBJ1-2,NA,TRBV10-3,TGTGCCATCAGTGAGTTAGGGGCCGGCTACACCTTC,CAISELGAGYTF
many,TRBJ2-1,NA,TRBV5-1,TGCGCCAGCAGCTTGGACCCCGCCGGAGACAATGAGCAGTTCTTC,CASSLDPAGDNEQFF